These 26 T cell receptor beta chains were all obtained from the same sample, sequenced in a study of cytomegalovirus exposure and HLA in healthy donors. With 60 Vbeta and 13 Jbeta primers, the PCR was carried out. Measured with immunoSEQ multiplex PCR; TCRdb has only the in-frame clones, and not every one. This sample has 35,000 to 45,000 clones; roughly 63% occur once, and the top ten carry about 12%. Sequenced material: PBMCs. Receptors were obtained from a man in his sixties in good health and CMV-seropositive.

This clone has just a few counts. The gene calls are TRBV4-3 and TRBJ2-3, with D possibly matching TRBD2 (7 bases). V lost 3 bases and J 8 bases, leaving 18 bases between the germline ends. The CDR3 covers 15 residues. Germline V gene data show CDR1 as LGHNA and CDR2 as YSLEER. For the CDR3, the DNA is TGCGCCAGCAGCCAGGGGAGGGGGAATGATATTACGCAGTATTTT. This sequence encodes CASSQGRGNDITQYF.

V usage is TRBV7-6 and J usage is TRBJ2-1; D unresolved. The CDR3 loop spans 15 amino acids. V lost 4 bases to trimming and J lost 2 bases, with 12 bases between them. Germline values: CDR1 SGHVS, CDR2 FNYEAQ. CDR3 in DNA: TGTGCCAGCAGCTCACCCGGCCGGGCCTACAATGAGCAGTTCTTC. It specifies CASSSPGRAYNEQFF.

The J gene is TRBJ2-7, the V gene TRBV15, with 8 bases aligning to TRBD1. Germline V gives CDR1 LNHNV, CDR2 YYDKDF (reference sequence). The V gene end was trimmed by 1 base and the J gene end by 3 bases; junction bases not matched to a gene: 5. This CDR3 contains 15 residues. The CDR3 sequence is CATSRGTGSSYEQYF. The CDR3 DNA sequence: TGTGCCACCAGCAGAGGGACAGGGTCGAGCTACGAGCAGTACTTC.

The chain is built from TRBV7-9 and TRBJ2-1, with D possibly being TRBD1 (6 bases). The CDR3 consists of 15 residues. Deletions cut 0 bases from V and 12 bases from J, with 18 bases between. Germline V gives CDR1 SEHNR, CDR2 FQNEAQ (reference sequence). The CDR3 bases are TGTGCCAGCAGCTTAGCAGAGGGGGTGGGTCGGAGGCAGTTCTTC. Encoded protein: CASSLAEGVGRRQFF.

This chain links TRBV6-1 with TRBJ2-2; D gene uncertain. Germline CDR1 reads MNHNS; CDR2 reads SASEGT. Trimming cost V 4 bases and J 3 bases, with 15 bases left between them. The CDR3 is 16 amino acids. CDR3 region: CASSAASALDTGELFF. In nucleotides, the CDR3 is TGTGCCAGCAGTGCCGCGAGCGCGTTGGACACCGGGGAGCTGTTTTTT.

The chain combines TRBV5-1 with TRBJ2-1; 8 bases map to TRBD2. The CDR3 runs 16 residues. Unmatched junction bases numbered 3, after V lost 0 bases and J lost 1 base. Germline CDR1 SGHRS, CDR2 YFSETQ. This chain's CDR3 is CASSLGGGGSYNEQFF. Written as DNA, the CDR3 is TGCGCCAGCAGCTTGGGAGGCGGGGGGTCCTACAATGAGCAGTTCTTC. The variable domain in full, completed from reference TRBV5-1 and TRBJ2-1, reads KAGVTQTPRYLIKTRGQQVTLSCSPISGHRSVSWYQQTPGQGLQFLFEYFSETQRNKGNFPGRFSGRQFSNSRSEMNVSTLELGDSALYLCASSLGGGGSYNEQFFGPGTRLTVL.

This clone was found a few times. This chain uses TRBV4-2 with TRBJ1-2; weak D call: TRBD1 (6 bases). Per the germline V gene, CDR1 is LGHNA and CDR2 is YNFKEQ. Trimming took 1 base from V and 2 from J, leaving 14 bases between them. This CDR3 contains 16 residues. The CDR3 loop reads CASSQASRGGNYGYTF. For the CDR3, the DNA is TGTGCCAGCAGCCAAGCCAGCCGGGGGGGCAACTATGGCTACACCTTC.

V is TRBV5-4 and J is TRBJ2-7, with D possibly matching TRBD1 (5 bases). The CDR3 consists of 14 residues. Deletions cut 4 bases from V and 5 bases from J, with 16 bases between. Germline V gene data show CDR1 as SGHNT and CDR2 as YYREEE (reference sequence). CDR3 amino acids: CASSQQGSQDEQYF. DNA for the CDR3: TGTGCCAGCAGCCAGCAGGGTTCCCAGGACGAGCAGTACTTC.

This clone was detected once. The chain combines TRBV7-9 with TRBJ2-5, with 7 bases that match TRBD2. After removal of 3 bases from V and 5 bases from J, the junction contained 3 bases not matched to a gene. Per the germline V gene, CDR1 is SEHNR and CDR2 is FQNEAQ (reference sequence). The CDR3 runs to 13 residues. The CDR3 DNA sequence: TGTGCCAGCAGCTTCCAGGGAGGGGAGACCCAGTACTTC. Translation gives CASSFQGGETQYF.

The CDR3 DNA follows: TGCGCCAGCAGCCAAGATTCAGGGTTGAACTACGAGCAGTACTTC. Translating it yields CASSQDSGLNYEQYF. The chain carries TRBV4-3 and TRBJ2-7, with TRBD1 as a possible D gene (5 bases). Germline assignment: CDR1 LGHNA and CDR2 YSLEER. The CDR3 consists of 15 residues. V was trimmed by 0 bases and J by 3 bases, leaving 12 bases between them.

The chain recombines TRBV5-4 with TRBJ2-7, with 9 bases that match TRBD1. Germline assignment: CDR1 SGHNT and CDR2 YYREEE (reference sequence). The trim removed 9 bases at V and 6 bases at J, leaving 10 bases unmatched. There are 13 residues in the CDR3. The DNA for the CDR3 is TGTGCCACCCACCGGGACAGGGATCGCGAGCAGTACTTC. It codes for CATHRDRDREQYF.

The chain employs TRBV30 and TRBJ1-1; D is ambiguous. There are 16 residues in the CDR3. CDR1 and CDR2 (germline): GTSNPN, SVGIG (reference sequence). V was cut by 2 bases and J by 7 bases, with 23 bases left in between. The CDR3 region has the DNA TGTGCCTGGAGTCCCCAGACTACGTCGATTCGTATTGAAGCTTTCTTT. Amino acids: CAWSPQTTSIRIEAFF. Looking up the rest from reference TRBV30 and TRBJ1-1 gives the full variable domain: SQTIHQWPATLVQPVGSPLSLECTVEGTSNPNLYWYRQAAGRGLQLLFYSVGIGQISSEVPQNLSASRPQDRQFILSSKKLLLSDSGFYLCAWSPQTTSIRIEAFFGQGTRLTVV.

This sequence joins TRBV11-1 and TRBJ2-7, with D possibly being TRBD2 (7 bases). Germline assignment: CDR1 SGHAT and CDR2 FQDESV (reference sequence). The V end was cut by 2 bases, the J end by 0 bases, with 20 bases between. The CDR3 length is 18 residues. For the CDR3, the DNA is TGTGCCAGCAGCTTATCTTTTGGGGGGGGCGGCTACTCCTACGAGCAGTACTTC. Translating it yields CASSLSFGGGGYSYEQYF.

The chain uses TRBV10-1 and TRBJ2-3, with TRBD2 matching over 12 bases. There are 18 residues in the CDR3. V lost 0 bases to trimming and J lost 1 base; unmatched junction nucleotides: 5. In germline, CDR1 is WNHNN, CDR2 SYGVQD (reference sequence). CDR3 sequence: CASSESKLAGGGTDTQYF. The CDR3 nucleotides are TGCGCCAGCAGTGAGTCGAAACTAGCGGGAGGTGGCACAGATACGCAGTATTTT.

This clone was observed once. The chain couples TRBV5-1 to TRBJ2-2; no firm D call. The CDR3 totals 15 residues. Trimming pared 0 bases from V and 3 bases from J, leaving 9 bases between. Germline-derived CDR1 and CDR2 are SGHRS and YFSETQ. CDR3 DNA: TGCGCCAGCAGCTTGGTCGACTCCCACACCGGGGAGCTGTTTTTT. The encoded protein is CASSLVDSHTGELFF.

The chain combines TRBV7-9 with TRBJ2-7; the match to TRBD2 covers 10 bases. CDR3 size: 15 residues. Germline V gene sequence: CDR1 SEHNR, CDR2 FQNEAQ (reference sequence). The J segment lost 5 bases and the V segment lost 4 bases, leaving 8 bases of the junction unmatched. In DNA, the CDR3 is TGTGCCAGCAGCTCCCCTAGCGGGAGTAAGGACGAGCAGTACTTC. It codes for CASSSPSGSKDEQYF.

In this sample, this clone turned up a few times. The chain uses TRBV5-1 and TRBJ2-7, with a tentative D call TRBD2 (5 bases). Trimming left V 0 bases short and J 3 bases short, with 13 bases between. Germline values: CDR1 SGHRS, CDR2 YFSETQ. CDR3 length: 15 residues. CDR3 nucleotide sequence: TGCGCCAGCAGCTTGGAAGGGCTAGACTACTACGAGCAGTACTTC. This translates into CASSLEGLDYYEQYF.

Of note for this clone: One end of the junction fails to match germline, which may point to a read error. The V call is TRBV7-2, the J call TRBJ1-4; 9 bases are shared with TRBD1. There are 15 residues in the CDR3. The germline V gene has CDR1 SGHTA and CDR2 FQGNSA. CDR3 protein: CAGSLAGTGQEKLFF. CDR3 in DNA: TGTGCCGGCAGCTTAGCCGGGACAGGGCAAGAAAAACTGTTTTTT.

The chain uses TRBV12-1 and TRBJ1-6; TRBD1 is the table's D call, not checked against the DNA. TRBV12-1 is annotated as a pseudogene. The CDR3 runs 16 residues. CDR3 nucleotide sequence: TGTGCCAGCAGCTACAGGGATAGGTCCTATAATTCACCCCTCCACTTT. Translation: CASSYRDRSYNSPLHF.

The chain links TRBV28 to TRBJ2-2, with TRBD1 as a possible D gene (5 bases). V lost 8 bases to trimming and J lost 6 bases, with 10 bases between them. This CDR3 has 12 residues. CDR1 and CDR2 from the germline V gene are MDHEN and SYDVKM. In DNA form, the CDR3 reads TGTGCCAGCGCTAGGGGTTCCGGGGAGCTGTTTTTT. This encodes CASARGSGELFF.

This clone was counted only a few times. The rearrangement links TRBV10-2 to TRBJ2-1; perhaps TRBD1 as D (6 bases). The germline V gene has CDR1 WSHSY and CDR2 SAAADI. Between the trimmed V and J ends, which lost 3 bases and 0 bases, there was a span of 12 bases. This CDR3 is 16 amino acids long. The CDR3 DNA is TGCGCCAGCAGTGATGACAGGCAGAGCTCCTACAATGAGCAGTTCTTC. Translation: CASSDDRQSSYNEQFF.

The sample holds a few counts of this clone. The rearrangement uses TRBV7-2 and TRBJ2-3; D unresolved. The CDR3 consists of 12 residues. Trimming pared 5 bases from V and 0 bases from J, leaving 3 bases between. Germline V gene data show CDR1 as SGHTA and CDR2 as FQGNSA. The CDR3 here is CASSPSTDTQYF. For the CDR3, the DNA is TGTGCCAGCAGCCCGAGCACAGATACGCAGTATTTT. Filled out from reference TRBV7-2 and TRBJ2-3, the complete variable domain reads GAGVSQSPSNKVTEKGKDVELRCDPISGHTALYWYRQSLGQGLEFLIYFQGNSAPDKSGLPSDRFSAERTGGSVSTLTIQRTQQEDSAVYLCASSPSTDTQYFGPGTRLTVL.

This clone was counted only a few times. This chain connects TRBV6-6 to TRBJ2-5, with 7 bases identical to TRBD1. Germline V gives CDR1 MNHNY, CDR2 SVGAGI (reference sequence). Trimming at V came to 7 bases and at J to 5 bases, leaving 7 bases not matched to a gene. CDR3 size: 13 residues. CDR3: CASTATGVETQYF. The CDR3 DNA follows: TGTGCCAGCACCGCTACAGGGGTCGAGACCCAGTACTTC.

V is TRBV7-8 and J is TRBJ2-2; D call uncertain. The germline V gene has CDR1 SGHVS and CDR2 FQNEAQ. The CDR3 runs 14 residues. Trimming removed 2 bases at V and 5 bases at J, with 9 bases between. This CDR3 is CASSLNLQTGELFF. Written as DNA, the CDR3 is TGTGCCAGCAGCTTAAACCTACAGACCGGGGAGCTGTTTTTT.

This chain uses TRBV7-2 with TRBJ2-2; 7 bases match TRBD2. Unmatched junction bases numbered 7, after V lost 4 bases and J lost 2 bases. Germline values: CDR1 SGHTA, CDR2 FQGNSA. The CDR3 has 16 residues. CDR3: CASSSGTTLNTGELFF. In nucleotides, the CDR3 is TGTGCCAGCAGCTCAGGGACTACCCTCAACACCGGGGAGCTGTTTTTT. The full variable domain, with the rest looked up from reference TRBV7-2 and TRBJ2-2, is GAGVSQSPSNKVTEKGKDVELRCDPISGHTALYWYRQSLGQGLEFLIYFQGNSAPDKSGLPSDRFSAERTGGSVSTLTIQRTQQEDSAVYLCASSSGTTLNTGELFFGEGSRLTVL.

The CDR3: CASRNWDSKHF. CDR3 in DNA: TGTGCCAGCAGAAACTGGGACTCAAAGCATTTT. V usage is TRBV2 and J usage is TRBJ1-5; D is possibly TRBD1 (5 bases). The length of the CDR3 is 11 residues. Trimming took off 6 bases at V and 14 bases at J, with 14 bases between the two ends. The germline V gene has CDR1 SNHLY and CDR2 FYNNEI. Complete variable domain (other parts from reference TRBV2 and TRBJ1-5): EPEVTQTPSHQVTQMGQEVILRCVPISNHLYFYWYRQILGQKVEFLVSFYNNEISEKSEIFDDQFSVERPDGSNFTLKIRSTKLEDSAMYFCASRNWDSKHFGDGTRLSIL.